A selection of T cell receptor beta chains follows, all from one sample in a study of T cells in Graves' hyperthyroidism and ophthalmopathy. Each CDR3 protein gets one entry after TCRdb re-called the multiplex PCR reads with MiXCR. The data show around 690,000 distinct CDR3 sequences, approximately 15% seen once. The sequenced material came from blood. All receptors come from a man between 45 and 60 years old with Graves' hyperthyroidism. The CDR3 runs from the conserved cysteine through the conserved F or W. D genes are given only for firm matches. Where a row states a size, it is once, few, many or the class of an expanded clone; other rows omit it.

clone size	V gene	D gene	J gene	CDR3 DNA	CDR3 protein
.	TRBV15	.	TRBJ2-5	TGTGCCACCAGCAGAGTTATCAACTCGCGCGAGACCCAGTACTTC	CATSRVINSRETQYF
many	TRBV18	.	TRBJ2-7	TGTGCCAGCTCACCCCCCCAGGGGCAATTGGCGTACGAGCAGTACTTC	CASSPPQGQLAYEQYF
many	TRBV28	.	TRBJ2-7	TGTGCCAGCAGTGTTTATCAGCGTGGGGACGAGCAGTACTTC	CASSVYQRGDEQYF
many	TRBV12-3/TRBV12-4	TRBD2	TRBJ2-1	TGTGCCAGCAGTTTAAAGAGGTTGAGACTAGCGGGAGTGGTCTACAATGAGCAGTTCTTC	CASSLKRLRLAGVVYNEQFF
.	TRBV7-3	.	TRBJ2-2	TGTGCCAGCAGCTTATCGCCCGGCGCTGGGGAGCTGGTTTTT	CASSLSPGAGELVF
many	TRBV7-3	TRBD1	TRBJ2-3	TGTGCCAGCAGCTTAAACCCCGGGACAGGGGGAGATACGCAGTATTTT	CASSLNPGTGGDTQYF
many	TRBV15	TRBD2	TRBJ2-3	TGTGCCACCAGCGAAGTCTTAGCGGGAGAGGAAAATACGCAGTATTTT	CATSEVLAGEENTQYF
.	TRBV11-3	.	TRBJ1-2	TGTGCCAGCAGCCAAGAGCGTGTCTATGGCTACACCTTC	CASSQERVYGYTF
few	TRBV13	TRBD2	TRBJ2-2	TGCGCCAGCAGCTATAGCGGGTACGGCACCGGGGAGCTGTTTTTT	CASSYSGYGTGELFF
many	TRBV28	TRBD2	TRBJ2-7	TGTGCCAGCAGCAGCGGGGGGAACTCCTACGAGCAGTACTTC	CASSSGGNSYEQYF
many	TRBV6-5	TRBD1	TRBJ2-7	TGTGCCAGCAGTTACTCGACAGGGGTGAACGAGCAGTACTTC	CASSYSTGVNEQYF
many	TRBV3-1	.	TRBJ2-7	TGTGCCAGCAGCCGCAGACAGTCCTACGAGCAGTACTTC	CASSRRQSYEQYF
.	TRBV29-1	.	TRBJ2-2	TGCAGCGTTCGGGTTATGTTCAACACCGGGGAGCTGTTTTTT	CSVRVMFNTGELFF
.	TRBV7-8	.	TRBJ1-4	TGTGCCAGCAGCTTAGCCCCTCGAAAAATCAATGAAAAACTGTTTTTT	CASSLAPRKINEKLFF
.	TRBV4-1	TRBD2	TRBJ2-5	TGCGCCAGCAGCCAAGACGTTGGACTAGCGGGAATTCGAGAGACCCAGTACTTC	CASSQDVGLAGIRETQYF
few	TRBV11-2	.	TRBJ1-3	TGTGCCAGCACCTTCTATTCTGGGAGGGCTGGAAACACCATATATTTT	CASTFYSGRAGNTIYF
many	TRBV28	.	TRBJ2-7	TGTGCCAGCAGTTCCTGGTACGAGCAGTACTTC	CASSSWYEQYF
.	TRBV6-2/TRBV6-3	.	TRBJ2-7	TGTGCCAGCAGTTCTCTCGGACATTACGAGCAGTACTTC	CASSSLGHYEQYF
few	TRBV20-1	.	TRBJ2-3	TGCAGTGCTAGTCGGAGTTGGGACACAGATACGCAGTATTTT	CSASRSWDTDTQYF
many	TRBV28	TRBD1	TRBJ1-3	TGTGCCAGCAGTCGGACAGGGGGAAGGAGTAACGGAAACACCATATATTTT	CASSRTGGRSNGNTIYF
many	TRBV11-2	.	TRBJ2-2	TGTGCCAGCAGCTCGACGGGGGAGTCCACCGGGGAGCTGTTTTTT	CASSSTGESTGELFF
.	TRBV4-1	TRBD2	TRBJ2-5	TGCGCCAGCAGCCAGGGGAGGGCCCTTCAAGAGACCCAGTACTTC	CASSQGRALQETQYF
.	TRBV20-1	TRBD1	TRBJ1-2	TGCAGTGCTAGTCGTCAGGGGGTTGACTATGGCTACACCTTC	CSASRQGVDYGYTF
.	TRBV4-1	.	TRBJ2-7	TGCGCCAGCAGCCGCGACAGGCTCGGGAACGAGCAGTACTTC	CASSRDRLGNEQYF
many	TRBV2	TRBD2	TRBJ2-7	TGTGCCAGCAGTGAAATCGGCGGGAGCTCCTACGAGCAGTACTTC	CASSEIGGSSYEQYF
few	TRBV3-1	.	TRBJ1-2	TGTGCCAGCAGCCAAGATTCTAGATTCTATGGCTACACCTTC	CASSQDSRFYGYTF
.	TRBV4-1	TRBD2	TRBJ2-7	TGCGCCAGTAAGCGGGAGGGTGGGGACGAGCAGTACTTC	CASKREGGDEQYF
once	TRBV25-1	.	TRBJ1-1	TGTGCCAGCATGTTCGACAGGAACACTGAAGCTTTCTTT	CASMFDRNTEAFF
many	TRBV2	.	TRBJ1-5	TGTGCCAGCAGCCCCATGGGGCTTAGCAATCAGCCCCAGCATTTT	CASSPMGLSNQPQHF
.	TRBV6-1	TRBD1	TRBJ2-3	TGTGCCAGCAGCCGGACAGGGTCCTCTAGCACAGATACGCAGTATTTT	CASSRTGSSSTDTQYF
.	TRBV10-3	.	TRBJ2-1	TGTGCCATCACCCCTCCGGGGGCCGGCGAGCAGTTCTTC	CAITPPGAGEQFF
few	TRBV10-3	.	TRBJ2-3	TGTGCCACCACGAGGGGTAGCACAGATACGCAGTATTTT	CATTRGSTDTQYF
many	TRBV7-2	TRBD1	TRBJ2-7	TGTGCCAGCAGCCTCAGACAGGGCGGAGACTACGAGCAGTACTTC	CASSLRQGGDYEQYF
.	TRBV7-9	.	TRBJ2-1	TGTGCCAGCAGCTTAAGAGTCCTAGAGGCTCCCTTCTTC	CASSLRVLEAPFF
.	TRBV9	.	TRBJ2-3	TGTGCCAGCGGGGATCCCCAGACGGATACGCAGTATTTT	CASGDPQTDTQYF
many	TRBV5-1	.	TRBJ2-1	TGCGCCAGCAGCTTGGCCCCGGGAGCGCACAATGAGCAGTTCTTC	CASSLAPGAHNEQFF
many	TRBV28	.	TRBJ2-7	TGTGCCAGCAGTTTTGACGGCTACGAGCAGTACTTC	CASSFDGYEQYF
once	TRBV9	.	TRBJ2-3	TGTGCCAGCAGCGTAAGTCCTAGTTCTAGCACAGATACGCAGTATTTT	CASSVSPSSSTDTQYF
many	TRBV28	TRBD1	TRBJ1-5	TGTGCCAGCAGCCGGGACAGGGGAGTATCACCCCAGCATTTT	CASSRDRGVSPQHF
many	TRBV6-1	.	TRBJ1-6	TGTGCCAGCAGTGAAGAGGGCGGGAATTCACCCCTCCACTTT	CASSEEGGNSPLHF
many	TRBV20-1	TRBD2	TRBJ2-1	TGCAGTGCTAGAGATCTAGGGGGACTAGGAGGCCATGAGCAGTTCTTC	CSARDLGGLGGHEQFF
many	TRBV5-1	.	TRBJ1-1	TGCGCCAGCAGCCCGCCGGGACGTAGGAACACTGAAGCTTTCTTT	CASSPPGRRNTEAFF
many	TRBV2	TRBD1	TRBJ1-2	TGTGCCAGCAGCGAGCAAGGATCAGGGACAGCTAACTATGGCTACACCTTC	CASSEQGSGTANYGYTF
many	TRBV27	.	TRBJ2-7	TGTGCCAGCAGCCGGGCCGGCGGCTCCTACGAGCAGTACTTC	CASSRAGGSYEQYF
.	TRBV20-1	.	TRBJ2-4	TGCAGTGCTAGAGAGGGGTTGGGGAGAACGAACATTCAGTACTTC	CSAREGLGRTNIQYF
few	TRBV6-2/TRBV6-3	.	TRBJ2-6	TGTGCCAGCAGTGGTCGGGACTTTAGCTCTGGGGCCAACGTCCTGACTTTC	CASSGRDFSSGANVLTF
.	TRBV3-1	.	TRBJ1-5	TGTGCCAGCAGCCAAGGCTTTACGGGGGGAACCCAGCATTTT	CASSQGFTGGTQHF